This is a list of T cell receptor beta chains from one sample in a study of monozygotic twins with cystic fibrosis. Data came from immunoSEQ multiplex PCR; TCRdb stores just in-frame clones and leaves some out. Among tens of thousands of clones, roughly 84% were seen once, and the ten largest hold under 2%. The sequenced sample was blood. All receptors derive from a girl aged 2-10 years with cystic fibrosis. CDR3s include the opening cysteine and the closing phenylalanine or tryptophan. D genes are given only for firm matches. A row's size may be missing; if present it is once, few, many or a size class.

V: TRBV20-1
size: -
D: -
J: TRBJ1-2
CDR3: CSAPGDGYTF
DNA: TGCAGTGCACCCGGGGATGGCTACACCTTC

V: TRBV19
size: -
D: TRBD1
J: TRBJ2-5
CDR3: CASSSTGAETQYF
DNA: TGTGCCAGTAGTTCGACAGGGGCAGAGACCCAGTACTTC

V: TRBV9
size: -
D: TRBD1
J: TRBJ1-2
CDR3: CASSSRTGNYGYTF
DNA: TGTGCCAGCAGCTCCCGGACAGGGAACTATGGCTACACCTTC

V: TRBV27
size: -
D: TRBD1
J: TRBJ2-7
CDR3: CASSKTGGFYEQYF
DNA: TGTGCCAGCAGTAAGACAGGGGGCTTCTACGAGCAGTACTTC

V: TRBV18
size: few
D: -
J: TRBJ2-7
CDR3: CASSPREARSYEQYF
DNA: TGTGCCAGCTCACCACGGGAGGCTAGATCCTACGAGCAGTACTTC

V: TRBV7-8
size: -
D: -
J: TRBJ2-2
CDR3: CASSFRGLPNTGELFF
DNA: TGTGCCAGCAGCTTCCGGGGGCTTCCGAACACCGGGGAGCTGTTTTTT

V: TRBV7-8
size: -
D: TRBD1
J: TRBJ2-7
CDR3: CASSPRPGTGDGEQYF
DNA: TGTGCCAGCAGCCCACGTCCCGGGACAGGGGACGGTGAGCAGTACTTC

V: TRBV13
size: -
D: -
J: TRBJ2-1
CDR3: CASSLTRGNEQFF
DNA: TGTGCCAGCAGCTTAACAAGGGGGAATGAGCAGTTCTTC

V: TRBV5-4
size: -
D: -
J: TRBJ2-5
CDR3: CASSPLGGEETQYF
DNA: TGTGCCAGCAGCCCCCTCGGGGGCGAGGAGACCCAGTACTTC

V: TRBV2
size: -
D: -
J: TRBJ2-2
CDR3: CASSEVQMGTGELFF
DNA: TGTGCCAGCAGTGAAGTTCAGATGGGAACCGGGGAGCTGTTTTTT

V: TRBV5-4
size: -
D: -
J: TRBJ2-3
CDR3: CASSGISTDTQYF
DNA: TGTGCCAGCAGCGGAATAAGCACAGATACGCAGTATTTT

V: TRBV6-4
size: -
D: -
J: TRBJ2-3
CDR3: CASRLGPDTDTQYF
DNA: TGTGCCAGCAGATTGGGACCCGACACAGATACGCAGTATTTT